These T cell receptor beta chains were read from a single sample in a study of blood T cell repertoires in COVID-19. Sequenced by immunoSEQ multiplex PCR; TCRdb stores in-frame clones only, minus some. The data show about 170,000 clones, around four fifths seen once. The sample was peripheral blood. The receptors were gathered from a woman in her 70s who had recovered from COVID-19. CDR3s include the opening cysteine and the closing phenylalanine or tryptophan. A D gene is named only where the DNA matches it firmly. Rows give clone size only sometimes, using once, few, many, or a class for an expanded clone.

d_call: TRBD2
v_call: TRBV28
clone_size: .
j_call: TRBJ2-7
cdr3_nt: TGTGCCAGCTCCCCGGCTAGCGGGATTCGCGAGCAGTACTTC
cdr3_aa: CASSPASGIREQYF

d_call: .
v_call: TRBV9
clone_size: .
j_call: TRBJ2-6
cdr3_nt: TGTGCCAGCAGCGTAGCGGGGTCTGGGGCCAACGTCCTGACTTTC
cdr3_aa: CASSVAGSGANVLTF

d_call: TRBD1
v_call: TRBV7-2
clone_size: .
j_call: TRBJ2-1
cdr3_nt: TGTGCCAGCAGCCCTGGACAGGGGGATGAGCAGTTCTTC
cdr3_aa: CASSPGQGDEQFF

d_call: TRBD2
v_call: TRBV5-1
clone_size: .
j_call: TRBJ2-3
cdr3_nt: TGCGCCAGCAGCCCACAACCGGGACTAGCGGGGGGGGGAGATACGCAGTATTTT
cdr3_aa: CASSPQPGLAGGGDTQYF

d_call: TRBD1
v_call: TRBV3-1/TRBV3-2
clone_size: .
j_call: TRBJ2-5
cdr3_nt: TGTGCCAGCAGCCAGACAGGGGGCTATGAGACCCAGTACTTC
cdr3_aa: CASSQTGGYETQYF

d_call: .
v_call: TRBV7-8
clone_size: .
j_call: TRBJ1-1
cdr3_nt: TGTGCCAGCAGCTTAGCGGCGACAGCTGAAGCTTTCTTT
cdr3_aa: CASSLAATAEAFF

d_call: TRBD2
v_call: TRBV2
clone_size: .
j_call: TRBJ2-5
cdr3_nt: TGTGCCAGCACGGACAGCGGGGGGGCGGAAGAGACCCAGTACTTC
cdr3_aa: CASTDSGGAEETQYF

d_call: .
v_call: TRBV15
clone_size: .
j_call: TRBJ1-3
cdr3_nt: TGTGCCACCAGCTGGGGGGGGACAAACACCATATATTTT
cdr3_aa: CATSWGGTNTIYF

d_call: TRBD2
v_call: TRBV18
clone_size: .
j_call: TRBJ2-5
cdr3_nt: TGTGCCAGCTCACCACCTAGCGGGAGCTTGGAGACCCAGTACTTC
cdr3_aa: CASSPPSGSLETQYF

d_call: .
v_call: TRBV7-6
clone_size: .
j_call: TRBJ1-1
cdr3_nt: TGTGCCAGCAGCTACCCTCGGGACGGGGGGACTGAAGCTTTCTTT
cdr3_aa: CASSYPRDGGTEAFF

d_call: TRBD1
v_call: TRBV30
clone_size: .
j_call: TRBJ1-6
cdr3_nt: TGTGCCTGGAGTGTACAGGGGACACTGGATTCACCCCTCCACTTT
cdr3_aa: CAWSVQGTLDSPLHF

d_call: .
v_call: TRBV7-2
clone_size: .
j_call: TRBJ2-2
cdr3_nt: TGTGCCAGCAGCCTACCCCTGAACACCGGGGAGCTGTTTTTT
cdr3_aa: CASSLPLNTGELFF

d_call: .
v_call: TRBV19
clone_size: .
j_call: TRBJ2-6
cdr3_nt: TGTGCCAGTAGTATAACCAGGGGCCGGATGAGCTCTGGGGCCAACGTCCTGACTTTC
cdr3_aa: CASSITRGRMSSGANVLTF

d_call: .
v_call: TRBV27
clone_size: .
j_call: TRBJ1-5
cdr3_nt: TGTGCCAGCAGTTTATGGGGGGGGGACCCCTCGTCCCAGCATTTT
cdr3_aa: CASSLWGGDPSSQHF

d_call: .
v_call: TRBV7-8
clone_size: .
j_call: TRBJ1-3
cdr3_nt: TGTGCCAGCAGCTTTACTCAGGGTGGAAACACCATATATTTT
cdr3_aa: CASSFTQGGNTIYF

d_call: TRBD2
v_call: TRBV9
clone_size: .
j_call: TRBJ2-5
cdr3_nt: TGTGCCAGCAGCGCCCCTAGCGGGGGGGCCTCCAAAGAGACCCAGTACTTC
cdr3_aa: CASSAPSGGASKETQYF

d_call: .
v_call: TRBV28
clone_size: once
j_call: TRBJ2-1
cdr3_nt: TGTGCCAGCCGATCAAGGCGGCCTGTCGGCAATGAGCAGTTCTTC
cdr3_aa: CASRSRRPVGNEQFF

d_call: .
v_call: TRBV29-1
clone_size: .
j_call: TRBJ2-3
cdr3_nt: TGCAGCGTTGGCCACAGGGAAACAGATACGCAGTATTTT
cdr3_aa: CSVGHRETDTQYF

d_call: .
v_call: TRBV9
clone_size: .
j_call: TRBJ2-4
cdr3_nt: TGTGCCAGCAGCACCAATGTCCAGGGCGACATTCAGTACTTC
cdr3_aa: CASSTNVQGDIQYF

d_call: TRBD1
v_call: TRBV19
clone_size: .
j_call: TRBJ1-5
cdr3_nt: TGTGCCAGTAGTATACCGACAGGGAGAGGCAATCAGCCCCAGCATTTT
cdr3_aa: CASSIPTGRGNQPQHF

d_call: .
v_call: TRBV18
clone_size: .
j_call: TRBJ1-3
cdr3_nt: TGTGCCAGCTCACCACAGGTCGAGGACATTGGAAACACCATATATTTT
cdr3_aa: CASSPQVEDIGNTIYF

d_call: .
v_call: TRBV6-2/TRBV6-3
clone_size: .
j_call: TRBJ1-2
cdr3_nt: TGTGCCAGCAGTTACCAGGGTTTCAGGGATGGCTACACCTTC
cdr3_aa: CASSYQGFRDGYTF

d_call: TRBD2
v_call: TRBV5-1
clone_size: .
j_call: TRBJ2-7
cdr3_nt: TGCGCCAGCAGCTTGGGGACTAGCACCGAGCCCTACGAGCAGTACTTC
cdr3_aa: CASSLGTSTEPYEQYF

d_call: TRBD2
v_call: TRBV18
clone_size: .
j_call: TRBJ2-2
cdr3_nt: TGTGCCAGCTCACTCCCTAGCGGGGCACGGTCGGGGGAGCTGTTTTTT
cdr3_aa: CASSLPSGARSGELFF

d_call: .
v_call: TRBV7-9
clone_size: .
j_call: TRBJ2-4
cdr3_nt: TGTGCCAGCAGCCAACCGGGAGCCAAAAACATTCAGTACTTC
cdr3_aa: CASSQPGAKNIQYF

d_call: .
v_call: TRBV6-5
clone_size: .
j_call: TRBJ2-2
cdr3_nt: TGTGCCACCATAAGGGGTCCGAACACCGGGGAGCTGTTTTTT
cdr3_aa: CATIRGPNTGELFF

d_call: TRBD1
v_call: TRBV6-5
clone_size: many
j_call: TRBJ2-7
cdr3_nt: TGTGCCAGCAGTTCACCCGGGACAGGGACCTACGAGCAGTACTTC
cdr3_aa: CASSSPGTGTYEQYF

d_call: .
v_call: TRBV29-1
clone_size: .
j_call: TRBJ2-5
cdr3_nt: TGCAGCGTTCCGCCCCGGGACTTCGGGACCCAGTACTTC
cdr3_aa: CSVPPRDFGTQYF

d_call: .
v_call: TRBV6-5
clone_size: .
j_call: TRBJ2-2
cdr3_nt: TGTGCCAGCAGTTACAGGAGGGGGGGTGGCGGGGAGCTGTTTTTT
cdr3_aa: CASSYRRGGGGELFF

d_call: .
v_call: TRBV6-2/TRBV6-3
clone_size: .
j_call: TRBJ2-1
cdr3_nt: TGTGCCAGCAGTTCCTACTACAATGAGCAGTTCTTC
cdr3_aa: CASSSYYNEQFF

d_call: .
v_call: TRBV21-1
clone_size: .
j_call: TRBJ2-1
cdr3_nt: TGTGCCAGCCCCGGGATACGGTACAATGAGCAGTTCTTC
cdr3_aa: CASPGIRYNEQFF

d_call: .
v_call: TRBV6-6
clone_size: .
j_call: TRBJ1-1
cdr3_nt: TGTGCCAGCAGACTTGGGGGCGCTGAAGCTTTCTTT
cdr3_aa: CASRLGGAEAFF

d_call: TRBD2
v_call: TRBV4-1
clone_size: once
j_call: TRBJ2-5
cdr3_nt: TGCGCCAGCAGCCAAGATGGGACTAGAGCACAAGAGACCCAGTACTTC
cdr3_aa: CASSQDGTRAQETQYF

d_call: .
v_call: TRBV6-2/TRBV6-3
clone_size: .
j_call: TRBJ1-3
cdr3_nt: TGTGCCAGCACCCCCACGGGTGGAAACACCATATATTTT
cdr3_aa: CASTPTGGNTIYF

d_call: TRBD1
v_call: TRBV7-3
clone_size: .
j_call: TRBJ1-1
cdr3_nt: TGTGCCAGCAGCTTAACGGCGGGACAGGGAGGAGCTTTCTTT
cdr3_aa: CASSLTAGQGGAFF

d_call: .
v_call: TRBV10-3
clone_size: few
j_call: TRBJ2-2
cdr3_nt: TGTGCCATCAGTCCGACCAGGGCAGGGACCGGGGAGCTGTTTTTT
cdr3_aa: CAISPTRAGTGELFF

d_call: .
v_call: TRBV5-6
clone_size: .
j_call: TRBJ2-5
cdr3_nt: TGTGCCAGCAGCTTGGGTCAGATAGAGACCCAGTACTTC
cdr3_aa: CASSLGQIETQYF

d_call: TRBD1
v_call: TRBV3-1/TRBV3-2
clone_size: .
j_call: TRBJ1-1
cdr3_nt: TGTGCCAGCAGCCCGGGACAGGGGGCGAACACTGAAGCTTTCTTT
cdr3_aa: CASSPGQGANTEAFF

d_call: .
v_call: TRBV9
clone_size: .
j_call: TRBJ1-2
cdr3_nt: TGTGCCAGCAGCGTAGACCAGAACTATGGCTACACCTTC
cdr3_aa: CASSVDQNYGYTF

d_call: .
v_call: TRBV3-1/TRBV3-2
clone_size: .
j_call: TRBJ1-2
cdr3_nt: TGTGCCAGCACCTATCCGACGGACAGCGATAACTATGGCTACACCTTC
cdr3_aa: CASTYPTDSDNYGYTF

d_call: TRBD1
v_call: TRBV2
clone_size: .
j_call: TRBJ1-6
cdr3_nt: TGTGCCAGCAGTGAGGACAGGCCGAATTCACCCCTCCACTTT
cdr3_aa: CASSEDRPNSPLHF

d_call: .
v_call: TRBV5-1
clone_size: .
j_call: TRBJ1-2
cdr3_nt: TGCGCCAGCAGCTCCTCTCAGGGGAATGGCTACACCTTC
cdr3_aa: CASSSSQGNGYTF

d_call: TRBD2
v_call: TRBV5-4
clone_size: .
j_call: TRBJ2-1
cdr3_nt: TGTGCCAGCAGCCCACTAGCGGGGGGGCCCGAGCAGTTCTTC
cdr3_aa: CASSPLAGGPEQFF

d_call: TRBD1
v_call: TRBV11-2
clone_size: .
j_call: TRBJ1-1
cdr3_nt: TGTGCCAGCAGCTTAGGGGACAGGAAAGCTTTCTTT
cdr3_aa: CASSLGDRKAFF

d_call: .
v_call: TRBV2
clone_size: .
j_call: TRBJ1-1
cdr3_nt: TGTGCCAGCAGTCCGCGTCCGGACTTGAACACTGAAGCTTTCTTT
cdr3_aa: CASSPRPDLNTEAFF

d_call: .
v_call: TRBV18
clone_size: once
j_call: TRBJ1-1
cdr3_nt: TGTGCCAGCTCACCCTTCCTCCAGGGAGGGGGCACTGAAGCTTTCTTT
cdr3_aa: CASSPFLQGGGTEAFF

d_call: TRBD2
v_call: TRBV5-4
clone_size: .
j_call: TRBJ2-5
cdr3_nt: TGTGCCAGCCGGAGCGGGAGTTTACAAGAGACCCAGTACTTC
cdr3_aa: CASRSGSLQETQYF

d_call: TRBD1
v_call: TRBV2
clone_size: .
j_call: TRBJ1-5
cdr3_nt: TGTGCCAGCCCTGAGGGGCCGGACAGGCCCACCAATCAGCCCCAGCATTTT
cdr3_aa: CASPEGPDRPTNQPQHF

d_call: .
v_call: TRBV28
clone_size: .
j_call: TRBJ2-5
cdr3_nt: TGTGCCAGCAGGCTGGGGTGGGGACACCTACAAGAGACCCAGTACTTC
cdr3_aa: CASRLGWGHLQETQYF